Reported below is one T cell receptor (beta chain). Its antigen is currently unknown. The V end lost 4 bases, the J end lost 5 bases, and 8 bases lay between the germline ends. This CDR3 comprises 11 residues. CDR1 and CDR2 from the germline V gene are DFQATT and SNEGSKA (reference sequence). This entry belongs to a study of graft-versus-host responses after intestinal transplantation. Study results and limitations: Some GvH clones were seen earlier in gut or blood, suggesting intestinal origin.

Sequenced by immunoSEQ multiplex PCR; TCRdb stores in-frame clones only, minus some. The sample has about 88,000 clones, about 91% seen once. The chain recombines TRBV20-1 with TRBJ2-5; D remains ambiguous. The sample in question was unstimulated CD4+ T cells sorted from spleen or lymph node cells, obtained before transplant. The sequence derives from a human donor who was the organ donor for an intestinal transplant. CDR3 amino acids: CSAMAVETQYF. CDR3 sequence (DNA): TGCAGTGCTATGGCGGTTGAGACCCAGTACTTC.